Below, 30 T cell receptor beta chains from the same sample are listed, as sequenced in a study of cytomegalovirus exposure and HLA in healthy donors. The primer mix had 60 Vbeta and 13 Jbeta primers. The repertoire was sequenced with immunoSEQ multiplex PCR; TCRdb's copy has only in-frame clones and lacks some. The sample consists of approximately 160,000 clones, about 85% of them appearing once. Sequenced material: PBMCs. These receptor sequences come from a woman between 50 and 59 years old in good health and CMV-seropositive.

V usage is TRBV28 and J usage is TRBJ2-5; unclear D gene. This CDR3 spans 13 amino acids. V shed 10 bases and J shed 0 bases, with 12 bases lying between them. Germline V gene sequence: CDR1 MDHEN, CDR2 SYDVKM. The CDR3 DNA sequence: TGTGCCACTCTTACAGCAAACCAAGAGACCCAGTACTTC. It translates to CATLTANQETQYF.

The genes are TRBV27 and TRBJ2-1, with a tentative D call TRBD2 (5 bases). The germline V and J ends were trimmed by 7 bases and 4 bases, with 11 bases remaining between them. Germline V gives CDR1 MNHEY, CDR2 SMNVEV (reference sequence). The CDR3 consists of 13 residues. The CDR3 coding sequence is TGTGCCAGCAAGGTGCCGGGATACAATGAGCAGTTCTTC. Its protein is CASKVPGYNEQFF.

The chain is built from TRBV29-1 and TRBJ2-3, with a tentative D call TRBD1 (5 bases). The V end lost 6 bases, the J end lost 4 bases, and 11 bases lay between the germline ends. From germline, CDR1 is SQVTM and CDR2 ANQGSEA. The CDR3 is made up of 12 amino acids. CDR3 in amino acids: CSVRVTADTQYF. DNA of the CDR3: TGCAGCGTCCGGGTGACAGCAGATACGCAGTATTTT.

The chain joins TRBV27 to TRBJ2-7; D unresolved. The V end lost 2 bases, the J end lost 0 bases, and 11 bases lay between the germline ends. The germline V gene has CDR1 MNHEY and CDR2 SMNVEV (reference sequence). This CDR3 spans 15 amino acids. The CDR3 here is CASSLLSLSSYEQYF. The CDR3 nucleotides read TGTGCCAGCAGTTTACTTTCCCTAAGCTCCTACGAGCAGTACTTC.

This clone was detected only a few times. This chain connects TRBV4-1 to TRBJ1-1, with TRBD1 as a possible D gene (5 bases). Trimming took 4 bases from V and 2 from J, leaving 17 bases between them. Germline CDR1 and CDR2: MGHRA and YSYEKL. This CDR3 comprises 16 residues. DNA of the CDR3: TGCGCCAGCAGCCCACTATCGATGACAGCTAACACTGAAGCTTTCTTT. It translates to CASSPLSMTANTEAFF.

The rearrangement links TRBV7-2 to TRBJ2-3; TRBD2 matches at 7 bases. The CDR3 is 17 residues long. CDR1 is SGHTA and CDR2 is FQGNSA in the germline V gene. The junction had 13 bases not matched to a gene; V was cut back by 5 bases and J by 2 bases. CDR3 in amino acids: CASSPPGGRTSTDTQYF. The CDR3 DNA is TGTGCCAGCAGCCCCCCGGGGGGACGAACCTCCACAGATACGCAGTATTTT.

V gene TRBV11-2 combines with J gene TRBJ1-1; unclear D gene. The V gene's germline CDR1 is SGHAT and CDR2 FQNNGV. This CDR3 is 14 amino acids long. Trimming stripped 1 base from V and 2 bases from J, with 8 bases between. The CDR3, as DNA: TGTGCCAGCAGCTTAGTGGCATCAAACACTGAAGCTTTCTTT. It specifies CASSLVASNTEAFF. Combining the CDR3 with reference TRBV11-2 and TRBJ1-1 gives the whole variable domain EAGVAQSPRYKIIEKRQSVAFWCNPISGHATLYWYQQILGQGPKLLIQFQNNGVVDDSQLPKDRFSAERLKGVDSTLKIQPAKLEDSAVYLCASSLVASNTEAFFGQGTRLTVV.

J is TRBJ2-5 and V is TRBV5-1, with D unresolved. CDR3 length: 14 amino acids. Germline assignment: CDR1 SGHRS and CDR2 YFSETQ. The germline V and J ends were trimmed by 0 bases and 4 bases, with 10 bases remaining between them. CDR3 bases: TGCGCCAGCAGCTTGGCCGGCAGGTTAGAGACCCAGTACTTC. Its protein product is CASSLAGRLETQYF.

The chain combines TRBV11-2 with TRBJ2-3; D is perhaps TRBD2 (5 bases). The CDR3 runs 16 residues. CDR1 and CDR2 (germline): SGHAT, FQNNGV. V was cut by 2 bases and J by 0 bases, with 12 bases left in between. CDR3 sequence reads: CASSLSLRGSTDTQYF. CDR3 nucleotide sequence: TGTGCCAGCAGCTTAAGCCTTCGGGGAAGCACAGATACGCAGTATTTT.

The chain combines TRBV7-3 with TRBJ2-3; 16 bases fit TRBD2. CDR3 size: 18 residues. Per the germline V gene, CDR1 is SGHTA and CDR2 is FQGTGA. V shed 5 bases, J shed 7 bases, and the junction held 12 bases outside the gene matches. The CDR3 DNA sequence: TGTGCCAGCAGCCCTCCCGGGACTAGCGGGGGGGCGGGGAATACGCAGTATTTT. Translation: CASSPPGTSGGAGNTQYF.

The V and J genes are TRBV11-1 and TRBJ2-5; D is possibly TRBD2 (5 bases). V was pared by 5 bases and J by 0 bases, with 19 bases between. The germline gives CDR1 SGHAT, CDR2 FQDESV (reference sequence). The CDR3 is 17 amino acids. CDR3 DNA sequence: TGTGCCAGCAGCATGGGCTCCGAGGGCGGCCACCAAGAGACCCAGTACTTC. Its protein is CASSMGSEGGHQETQYF.

This chain uses TRBV9 with TRBJ2-5; 8 bases agree with TRBD2. The CDR3 sequence is 14 residues long. Per germline, CDR1 SGDLS and CDR2 YYNGEE. Trimming at V came to 0 bases and at J to 5 bases, leaving 3 bases not matched to a gene. CDR3 in amino acids: CASSVAGGDETQYF. The DNA for the CDR3 is TGTGCCAGCAGCGTAGCGGGGGGGGATGAGACCCAGTACTTC.

A remark on this clone: The same CDR3 also results from other DNA sequences found in this sample. The chain has TRBV27 and TRBJ1-5; D is ambiguous. From germline, CDR1 is MNHEY and CDR2 SMNVEV (reference sequence). Trimming took off 5 bases at V and 3 bases at J, with 8 bases between the two ends. There are 13 residues in the CDR3. CDR3: CASSPGYNQPQHF. In nucleotides, the CDR3 is TGTGCCAGCAGTCCAGGTTACAATCAGCCCCAGCATTTT.

The chain employs TRBV13 and TRBJ2-7; D is possibly TRBD2 (6 bases). Trimming took 5 bases from V and 1 from J, leaving 18 bases between them. The CDR3 has 16 amino acids. CDR1 is PRHDT and CDR2 is FYEKMQ in the germline V gene (reference sequence). The CDR3, as DNA: TGTGCCAGCAGCCCCCCGGGACTCAACTCGTCCTACGAGCAGTACTTC. Amino acid sequence: CASSPPGLNSSYEQYF.

The chain has TRBV5-8 and TRBJ2-3, with D perhaps matching TRBD1 (6 bases). V was cut by 5 bases and J by 1 base, with 14 bases left in between. The CDR3 sequence is 15 residues long. Germline V lookup: CDR1 SGHTS, CDR2 YDEGEE. The CDR3 sequence: CASSPQGLRTDTQYF. CDR3 nucleotide sequence: TGTGCCAGCAGTCCCCAGGGGCTACGCACAGATACGCAGTATTTT. Complete variable domain (other parts from reference TRBV5-8 and TRBJ2-3): EAGVTQSPTHLIKTRGQQATLRCSPISGHTSVYWYQQALGLGLQFLLWYDEGEERNRGNFPPRFSGRQFPNYSSELNVNALELEDSALYLCASSPQGLRTDTQYFGPGTRLTVL.

V usage is TRBV27 and J usage is TRBJ2-7; 7 nucleotides line up with TRBD2. V gave up 0 bases and J gave up 2 bases; unmatched junction bases: 7. This CDR3 is built from 16 residues. Germline V lookup: CDR1 MNHEY, CDR2 SMNVEV (reference sequence). CDR3 amino acids: CASSLSEEGGTYEQYF. The CDR3 region has the DNA TGTGCCAGCAGTTTATCCGAAGAGGGAGGGACCTACGAGCAGTACTTC.

This rearrangement joins TRBV6-1 to TRBJ2-3; D unresolved. The ends were cut back, 3 bases at V and 6 bases at J, with 7 bases in the middle. Germline CDR1 MNHNS, CDR2 SASEGT. This CDR3 is built from 12 residues. In nucleotides, the CDR3 is TGTGCCAGCAGTGACTCCCGGGATACGCAGTATTTT. This translates into CASSDSRDTQYF.

This clone was counted only a few times. The V gene is TRBV7-3, the J gene TRBJ1-1; 8 bases match TRBD1. V was clipped by 1 base and J by 5 bases; unmatched bases: 6. The V gene's germline CDR1 is SGHTA and CDR2 FQGTGA. The CDR3 has 15 residues. The CDR3 sequence is CASSLNGQGGTEAFF. In nucleotides, the CDR3 is TGTGCCAGCAGCTTAAACGGACAGGGAGGGACTGAAGCTTTCTTT. Combining the CDR3 with reference TRBV7-3 and TRBJ1-1 gives the whole variable domain GAGVSQTPSNKVTEKGKYVELRCDPISGHTALYWYRQSLGQGPEFLIYFQGTGAADDSGLPNDRFFAVRPEGSVSTLKIQRTERGDSAVYLCASSLNGQGGTEAFFGQGTRLTVV.

This clone was picked up a small number of times. The chain is built from TRBV10-3 and TRBJ2-3; D ambiguous. The CDR3 is 13 amino acids. The V and J ends lost 6 bases and 0 bases respectively, with 7 bases between them. Germline values: CDR1 ENHRY, CDR2 SYGVKD. This CDR3 is CAISSESTDTQYF. CDR3 in DNA: TGTGCCATCAGCTCAGAAAGCACAGATACGCAGTATTTT.

This chain uses TRBV2 with TRBJ2-3; maybe TRBD2 (5 bases). Trimming removed 5 bases from V and 5 bases from J, with 11 bases in between. CDR3 size: 13 residues. In germline, CDR1 is SNHLY, CDR2 FYNNEI. Written as DNA, the CDR3 is TGTGCCAGCAGTCAACCGGAGGTAGATACGCAGTATTTT. Its translation: CASSQPEVDTQYF.

The chain links TRBV27 to TRBJ2-5; 9 bases fit TRBD1. V lost 5 bases and J lost 5; bases outside the gene matches: 12. CDR3 size: 16 residues. Germline V gives CDR1 MNHEY, CDR2 SMNVEV (reference sequence). The CDR3 sequence is CASSRRDREVPETQYF. For the CDR3, the DNA is TGTGCCAGCAGTCGTCGGGACAGGGAGGTTCCGGAGACCCAGTACTTC.

The chain combines TRBV19 with TRBJ2-7, with D possibly being TRBD1 (6 bases). Per the germline V gene, CDR1 is LNHDA and CDR2 is SQIVND (reference sequence). V was clipped by 3 bases and J by 7 bases, with 13 bases between them. There are 13 residues in the CDR3. Here the CDR3 DNA reads TGTGCCAGTAGTATCGGCAGGGGCGAAGAGCAGTACTTC. This gives the protein CASSIGRGEEQYF. The full variable domain, with the rest looked up from reference TRBV19 and TRBJ2-7, is DGGITQSPKYLFRKEGQNVTLSCEQNLNHDAMYWYRQDPGQGLRLIYYSQIVNDFQKGDIAEGYSVSREKKESFPLTVTSAQKNPTAFYLCASSIGRGEEQYFGPGTRLTVT.

J is TRBJ2-7 and V is TRBV2, with TRBD1 identical over 7 bases. The CDR3 has 14 residues. Looked up from germline, CDR1 is SNHLY and CDR2 is FYNNEI. Losses at the gene ends were 6 bases for V and 3 bases for J; bases not matched to a gene: 8. Here the CDR3 reads CASSQGQLNYEQYF. CDR3 coding DNA: TGTGCCAGCAGCCAGGGACAGTTGAACTACGAGCAGTACTTC.

The V call is TRBV7-2, the J call TRBJ2-2, with D possibly TRBD1 on 5 matching bases. This CDR3 has 16 residues. V was clipped by 5 bases and J by 0 bases, with 13 bases between them. The germline V gene has CDR1 SGHTA and CDR2 FQGNSA. The CDR3, as DNA: TGTGCCAGCAGCGACAGTAGAGTGGCGAACACCGGGGAGCTGTTTTTT. It codes for CASSDSRVANTGELFF.

The CDR3 DNA sequence: TGTGCCAGCAGTTTAGGACTCGAGCAGTACTTC. Translation gives CASSLGLEQYF. The chain employs TRBV28 and TRBJ2-7; D is possibly TRBD2 (5 bases). CDR3 length: 11 amino acids. Trimming shortened V by 2 bases and J by 6 bases, and 5 bases separated the two germline ends. Germline V gene sequence: CDR1 MDHEN, CDR2 SYDVKM.

This clone was detected once. The chain has TRBV18 and TRBJ1-5; 12 bases are shared with TRBD1. Germline assignment: CDR1 KGHSH and CDR2 LQKENI. The CDR3 spans 18 residues. Trimming cost V 2 bases and J 0 bases; bases outside gene matches: 5. The CDR3 sequence is CASSPKGTGGFSNQPQHF. CDR3 bases: TGTGCCAGCTCACCAAAAGGGACAGGGGGCTTTAGCAATCAGCCCCAGCATTTT.

The chain employs TRBV7-8 and TRBJ1-6, with TRBD1 matching 7 bases. The V segment lost 4 bases and the J segment 9 bases; nucleotides outside the gene matches: 9. Germline assignment: CDR1 SGHVS and CDR2 FQNEAQ. The CDR3 runs to 15 residues. The DNA for the CDR3 is TGTGCCAGCAGCTCTCGACAGGGAGATTCTTCACCCCTCCACTTT. As protein: CASSSRQGDSSPLHF.

The rearrangement joins TRBV5-3 to TRBJ1-5; D is perhaps TRBD1 (5 bases). TRBV5-3 belongs to the ORF category, with a function that is uncertain. The V end lost 0 bases, the J end lost 6 bases, and 19 bases lay between the germline ends. The CDR3 totals 17 residues. The CDR3 DNA sequence: TGTGCCAGAAGCTTGGTAAGTGGCGGACATACTCCTCAGCCCCAGCATTTT. Amino acids: CARSLVSGGHTPQPQHF.

The CDR3 coding sequence is TGTGCCATCAGTGAGACAGATTATGGAAACACCATATATTTT. Protein product: CAISETDYGNTIYF. The V gene is TRBV10-3, the J gene TRBJ1-3; no firm D call. V dropped 2 bases and J dropped 3 bases, with 8 bases sitting between them. The CDR3 extends over 14 amino acids. From germline, CDR1 is ENHRY and CDR2 SYGVKD.

J is TRBJ2-5 and V is TRBV4-1; 7 positions match TRBD2. The CDR3 has 19 residues. CDR1 and CDR2 from the germline V gene are MGHRA and YSYEKL. Unmatched junction bases numbered 15, after V lost 0 bases and J lost 2 bases. The CDR3 spells CASSQEMGLAEIFQETQYF. The DNA for the CDR3 is TGCGCCAGCAGCCAAGAAATGGGGCTAGCGGAAATATTTCAAGAGACCCAGTACTTC.